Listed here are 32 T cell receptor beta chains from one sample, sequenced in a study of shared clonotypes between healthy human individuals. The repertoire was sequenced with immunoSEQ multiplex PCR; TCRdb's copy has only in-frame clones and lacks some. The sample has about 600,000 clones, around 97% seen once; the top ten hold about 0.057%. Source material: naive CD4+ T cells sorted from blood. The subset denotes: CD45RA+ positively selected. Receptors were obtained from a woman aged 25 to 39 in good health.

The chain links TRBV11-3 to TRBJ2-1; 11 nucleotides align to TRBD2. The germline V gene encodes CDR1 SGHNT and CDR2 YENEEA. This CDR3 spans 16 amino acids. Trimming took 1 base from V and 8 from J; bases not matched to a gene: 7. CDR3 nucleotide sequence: TGTGCCAGCAGCTTAGTTTATAGCGGGAGGGCCTATGAGCAGTTCTTC. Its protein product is CASSLVYSGRAYEQFF.

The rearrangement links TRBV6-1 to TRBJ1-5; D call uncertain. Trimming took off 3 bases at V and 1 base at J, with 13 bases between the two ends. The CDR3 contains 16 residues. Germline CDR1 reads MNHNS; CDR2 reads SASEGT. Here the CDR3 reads CASSDPLRWSNQPQHF. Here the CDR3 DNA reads TGTGCCAGCAGTGACCCCCTTCGGTGGAGCAATCAGCCCCAGCATTTT.

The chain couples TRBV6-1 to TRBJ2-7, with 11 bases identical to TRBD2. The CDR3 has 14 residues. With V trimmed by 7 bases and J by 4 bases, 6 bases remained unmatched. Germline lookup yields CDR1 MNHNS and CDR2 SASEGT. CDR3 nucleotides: TGTGCCAGCACCCGGGCTAGCGGGAGGTACGAGCAGTACTTC. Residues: CASTRASGRYEQYF.

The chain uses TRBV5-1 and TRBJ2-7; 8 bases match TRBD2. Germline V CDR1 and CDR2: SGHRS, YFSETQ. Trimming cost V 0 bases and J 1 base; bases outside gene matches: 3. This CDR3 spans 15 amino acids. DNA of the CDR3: TGCGCCAGCAGCTTGGCGCTAGCGGGTTCCTACGAGCAGTACTTC. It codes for CASSLALAGSYEQYF. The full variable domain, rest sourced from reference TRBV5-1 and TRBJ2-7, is KAGVTQTPRYLIKTRGQQVTLSCSPISGHRSVSWYQQTPGQGLQFLFEYFSETQRNKGNFPGRFSGRQFSNSRSEMNVSTLELGDSALYLCASSLALAGSYEQYFGPGTRLTVT.

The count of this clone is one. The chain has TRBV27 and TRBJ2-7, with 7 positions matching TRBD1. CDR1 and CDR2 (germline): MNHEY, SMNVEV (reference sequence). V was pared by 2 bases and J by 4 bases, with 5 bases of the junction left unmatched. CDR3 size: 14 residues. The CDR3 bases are TGTGCCAGCAGTTTAAGGAGACAGGGATACGAGCAGTACTTC. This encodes CASSLRRQGYEQYF.

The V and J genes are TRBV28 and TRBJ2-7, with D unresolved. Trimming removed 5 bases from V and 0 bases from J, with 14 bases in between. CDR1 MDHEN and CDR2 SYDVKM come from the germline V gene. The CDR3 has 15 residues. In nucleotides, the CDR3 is TGTGCCAGCAGTCCCCTCGGAGCCACCTCCTACGAGCAGTACTTC. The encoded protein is CASSPLGATSYEQYF.

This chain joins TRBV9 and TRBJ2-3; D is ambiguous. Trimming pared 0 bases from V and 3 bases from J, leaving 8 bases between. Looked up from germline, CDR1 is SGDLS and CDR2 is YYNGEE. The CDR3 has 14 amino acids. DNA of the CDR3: TGTGCCAGCAGCGTAGGTCTACCAACAGATACGCAGTATTTT. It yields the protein CASSVGLPTDTQYF.

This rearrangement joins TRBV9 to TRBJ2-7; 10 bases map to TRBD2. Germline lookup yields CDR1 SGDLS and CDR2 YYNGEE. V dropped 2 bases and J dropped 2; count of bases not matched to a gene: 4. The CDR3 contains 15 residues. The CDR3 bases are TGTGCCAGCAGCGTGAGGACTAGCGGACCCTACGAGCAGTACTTC. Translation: CASSVRTSGPYEQYF.

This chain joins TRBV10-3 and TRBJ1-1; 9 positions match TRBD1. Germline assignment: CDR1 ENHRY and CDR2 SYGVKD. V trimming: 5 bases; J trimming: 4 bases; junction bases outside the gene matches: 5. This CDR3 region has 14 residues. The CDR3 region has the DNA TGTGCCATCAGTAGACAGGGGGGGATCACTGAAGCTTTCTTT. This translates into CAISRQGGITEAFF.

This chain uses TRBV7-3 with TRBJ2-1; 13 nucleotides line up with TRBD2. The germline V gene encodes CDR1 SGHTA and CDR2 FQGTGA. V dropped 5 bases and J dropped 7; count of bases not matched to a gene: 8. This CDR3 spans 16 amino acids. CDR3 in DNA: TGTGCCAGCAGCCTTTCTGGACTAGCGGGAGTGAATGAGCAGTTCTTC. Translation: CASSLSGLAGVNEQFF.

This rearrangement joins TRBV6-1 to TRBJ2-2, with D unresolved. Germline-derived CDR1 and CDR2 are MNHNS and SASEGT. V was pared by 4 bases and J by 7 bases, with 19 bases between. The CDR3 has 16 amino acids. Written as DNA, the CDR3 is TGTGCCAGCAGTGCAGCGATAGCCCGAGTGGGCGGGGAGCTGTTTTTT. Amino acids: CASSAAIARVGGELFF.

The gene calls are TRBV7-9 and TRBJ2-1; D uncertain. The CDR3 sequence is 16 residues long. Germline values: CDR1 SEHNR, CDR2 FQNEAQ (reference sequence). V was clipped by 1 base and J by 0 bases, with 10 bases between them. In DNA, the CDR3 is TGTGCCAGCAGCTTAGAGTTGCAACCCTCCTACAATGAGCAGTTCTTC. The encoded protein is CASSLELQPSYNEQFF.

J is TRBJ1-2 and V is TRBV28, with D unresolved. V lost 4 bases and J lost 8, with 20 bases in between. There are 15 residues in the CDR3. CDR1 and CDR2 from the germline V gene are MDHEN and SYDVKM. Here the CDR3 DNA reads TGTGCCAGCAGTTCCCCTCTCCCGGGAGAAACGGGCTACACCTTC. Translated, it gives CASSSPLPGETGYTF.

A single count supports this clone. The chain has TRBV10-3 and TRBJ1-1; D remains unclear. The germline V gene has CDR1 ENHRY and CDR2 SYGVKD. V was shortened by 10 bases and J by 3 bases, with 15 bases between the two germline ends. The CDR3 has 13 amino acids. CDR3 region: CATRENFDTEAFF. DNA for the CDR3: TGTGCCACACGCGAGAATTTTGACACTGAAGCTTTCTTT.

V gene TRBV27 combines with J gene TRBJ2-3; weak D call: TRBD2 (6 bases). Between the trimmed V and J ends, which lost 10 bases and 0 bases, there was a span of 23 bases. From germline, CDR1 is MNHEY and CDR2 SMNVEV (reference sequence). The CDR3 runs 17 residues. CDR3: CATGGGRTPISTDTQYF. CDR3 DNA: TGTGCCACCGGTGGGGGGAGGACCCCGATTAGCACAGATACGCAGTATTTT.

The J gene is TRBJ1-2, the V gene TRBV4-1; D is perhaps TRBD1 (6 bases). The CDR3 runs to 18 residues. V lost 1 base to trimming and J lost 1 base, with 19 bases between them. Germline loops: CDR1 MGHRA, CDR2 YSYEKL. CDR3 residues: CASSQGGARGRVNYGYTF. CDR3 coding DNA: TGCGCCAGCAGCCAAGGGGGGGCTCGTGGACGAGTTAACTATGGCTACACCTTC.

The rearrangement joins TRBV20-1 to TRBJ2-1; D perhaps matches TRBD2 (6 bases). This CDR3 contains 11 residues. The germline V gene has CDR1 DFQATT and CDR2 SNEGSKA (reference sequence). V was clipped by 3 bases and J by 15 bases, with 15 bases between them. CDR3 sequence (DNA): TGCAGTGCTAGGCTGGGAGGCTCGGGGTTCTTC. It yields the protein CSARLGGSGFF.

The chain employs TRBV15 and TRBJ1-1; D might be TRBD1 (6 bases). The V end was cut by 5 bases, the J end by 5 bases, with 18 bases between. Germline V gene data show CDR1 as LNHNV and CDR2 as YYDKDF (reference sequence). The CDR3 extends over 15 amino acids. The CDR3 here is CATSGGSARGTEAFF. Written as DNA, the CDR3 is TGTGCCACCAGCGGGGGGTCCGCAAGGGGGACTGAAGCTTTCTTT.

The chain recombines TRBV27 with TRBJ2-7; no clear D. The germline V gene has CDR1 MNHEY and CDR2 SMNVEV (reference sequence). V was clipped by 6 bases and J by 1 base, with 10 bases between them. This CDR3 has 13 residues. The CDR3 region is CASSSPLSYEQYF. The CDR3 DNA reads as TGTGCCAGCAGCTCACCCCTGTCCTACGAGCAGTACTTC.

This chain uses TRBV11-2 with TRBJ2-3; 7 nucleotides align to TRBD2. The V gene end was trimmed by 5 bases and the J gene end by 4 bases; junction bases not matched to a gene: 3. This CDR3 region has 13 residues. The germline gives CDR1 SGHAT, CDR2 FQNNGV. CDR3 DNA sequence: TGTGCCAGCAGCGGGGGGGAGGCAGATACGCAGTATTTT. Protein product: CASSGGEADTQYF.

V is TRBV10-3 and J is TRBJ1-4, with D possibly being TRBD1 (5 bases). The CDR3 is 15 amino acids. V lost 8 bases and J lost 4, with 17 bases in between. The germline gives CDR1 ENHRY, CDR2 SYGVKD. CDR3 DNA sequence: TGTGCCATCTCGGATTTGGGGAGGGGTAATGAAAAACTGTTTTTT. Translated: CAISDLGRGNEKLFF.

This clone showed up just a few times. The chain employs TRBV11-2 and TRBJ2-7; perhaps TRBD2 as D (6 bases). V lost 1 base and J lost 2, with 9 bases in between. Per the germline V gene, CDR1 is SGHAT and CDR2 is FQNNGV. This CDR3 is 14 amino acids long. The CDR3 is CASSLAGVPYEQYF. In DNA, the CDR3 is TGTGCCAGCAGCTTAGCGGGAGTCCCCTACGAGCAGTACTTC. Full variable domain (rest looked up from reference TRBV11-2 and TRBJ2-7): EAGVAQSPRYKIIEKRQSVAFWCNPISGHATLYWYQQILGQGPKLLIQFQNNGVVDDSQLPKDRFSAERLKGVDSTLKIQPAKLEDSAVYLCASSLAGVPYEQYFGPGTRLTVT.

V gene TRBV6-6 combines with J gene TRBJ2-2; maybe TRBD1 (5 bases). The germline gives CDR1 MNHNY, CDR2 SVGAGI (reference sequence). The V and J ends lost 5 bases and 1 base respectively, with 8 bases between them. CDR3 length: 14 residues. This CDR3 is CASSKQENTGELFF. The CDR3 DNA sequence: TGTGCCAGCAGTAAACAGGAGAACACCGGGGAGCTGTTTTTT.

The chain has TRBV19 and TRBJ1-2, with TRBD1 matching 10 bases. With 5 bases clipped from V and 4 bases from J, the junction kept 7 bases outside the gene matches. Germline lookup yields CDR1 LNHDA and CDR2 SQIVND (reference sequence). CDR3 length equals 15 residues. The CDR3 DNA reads TGTGCCAGTAGTCCGACTGACAGGGGGCTCTATGGCTACACCTTC. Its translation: CASSPTDRGLYGYTF.

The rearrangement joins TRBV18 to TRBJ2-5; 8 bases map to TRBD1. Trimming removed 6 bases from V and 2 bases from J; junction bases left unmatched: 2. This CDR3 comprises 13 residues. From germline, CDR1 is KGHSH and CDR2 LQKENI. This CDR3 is CASSTGEQETQYF. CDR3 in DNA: TGTGCCAGCTCGACAGGGGAACAAGAGACCCAGTACTTC.

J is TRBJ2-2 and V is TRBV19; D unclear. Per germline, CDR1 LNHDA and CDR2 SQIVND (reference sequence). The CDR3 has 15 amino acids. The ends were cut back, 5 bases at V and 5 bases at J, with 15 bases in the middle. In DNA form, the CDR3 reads TGTGCCAGTAGTGATCCGGGTCGGAAGACCGGGGAGCTGTTTTTT. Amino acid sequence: CASSDPGRKTGELFF.

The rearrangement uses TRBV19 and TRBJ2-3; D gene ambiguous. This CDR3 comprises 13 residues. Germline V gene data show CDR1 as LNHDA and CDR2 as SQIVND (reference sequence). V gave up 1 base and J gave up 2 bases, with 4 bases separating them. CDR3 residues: CASSIAFTDTQYF. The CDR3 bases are TGTGCCAGTAGTATAGCGTTCACAGATACGCAGTATTTT.

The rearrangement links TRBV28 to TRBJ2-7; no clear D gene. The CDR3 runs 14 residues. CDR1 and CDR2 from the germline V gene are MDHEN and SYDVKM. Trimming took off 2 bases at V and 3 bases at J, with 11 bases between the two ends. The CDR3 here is CASSLPLGRYEQYF. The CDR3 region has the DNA TGTGCCAGCAGTTTACCGTTGGGTCGCTACGAGCAGTACTTC. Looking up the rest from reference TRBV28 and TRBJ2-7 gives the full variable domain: DVKVTQSSRYLVKRTGEKVFLECVQDMDHENMFWYRQDPGLGLRLIYFSYDVKMKEKGDIPEGYSVSREKKERFSLILESASTNQTSMYLCASSLPLGRYEQYFGPGTRLTVT.

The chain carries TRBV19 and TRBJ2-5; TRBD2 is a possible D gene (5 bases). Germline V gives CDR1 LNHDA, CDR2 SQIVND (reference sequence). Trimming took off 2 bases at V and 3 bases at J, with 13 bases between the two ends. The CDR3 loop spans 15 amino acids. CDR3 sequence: CASSISRGTKETQYF. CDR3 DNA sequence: TGTGCCAGTAGTATAAGCCGGGGTACCAAAGAGACCCAGTACTTC.

The CDR3 sequence is CAISGIAATNTGELFF. For the CDR3, the DNA is TGTGCCATCAGTGGTATAGCGGCCACGAACACCGGGGAGCTGTTTTTT. This sequence joins TRBV10-3 and TRBJ2-2, with D possibly being TRBD2 (6 bases). This CDR3 is built from 16 residues. Per germline, CDR1 ENHRY and CDR2 SYGVKD. Trimming shortened V by 4 bases and J by 0 bases, and 12 bases separated the two germline ends.

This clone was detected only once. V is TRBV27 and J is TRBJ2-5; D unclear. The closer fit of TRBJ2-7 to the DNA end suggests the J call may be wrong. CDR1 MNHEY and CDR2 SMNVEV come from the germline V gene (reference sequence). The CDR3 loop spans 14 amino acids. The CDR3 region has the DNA TGTGCCACCCGCACCGTCACTGGAAACTACGAGCAGTACTTC. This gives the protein CATRTVTGNYEQYF.

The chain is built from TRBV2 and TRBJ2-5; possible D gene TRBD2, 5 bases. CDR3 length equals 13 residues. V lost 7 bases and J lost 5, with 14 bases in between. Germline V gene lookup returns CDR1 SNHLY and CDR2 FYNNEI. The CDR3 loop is CASKDPGGETQYF. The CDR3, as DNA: TGTGCCAGCAAAGACCCCGGCGGGGAGACCCAGTACTTC.